This T cell receptor beta chain was identified during a study of untreated major depressive disorder. CDR1 is SGDLS and CDR2 is YYNGEE in the germline V gene. The CDR3 consists of 16 residues. J lost 7 bases, V lost 4 bases, and 6 bases had no gene match. Patients had moderate to severe depression. Thawed PBMCs underwent magnetic negative selection for CD4+ T cells. Using immunoSEQ multiplex PCR, the repertoire was profiled, and TCRdb retains in-frame clones only, with some absent. This sample has more than 10,000 clones, with roughly 91% found just once. Whole-study findings and limits: Compared with controls, depressed patients showed more TRBV05-01 (Vbeta 5.1) usage in CD4+ T cells.

Worth noting for this clone: Its specificity is not known.

This receptor was identified in a man younger than 40 with major depressive disorder. V is TRBV9 and J is TRBJ2-1; 15 bases agree with TRBD2. The sequenced sample consisted of CD4+ T cells from PBMCs. The CDR3 sequence is CASSLGTSGGRNEQFF. CDR3 DNA: TGTGCCAGCAGCCTGGGGACTAGCGGGGGGAGGAATGAGCAGTTCTTC.